The 30 T cell receptor beta chains below come from one sample, sequenced in a study of identical twins. TCRdb re-derived calls from the 5' RACE reads in MiXCR, one entry per CDR3 protein. Counted here are around 500,000 distinct CDR3 sequences, 13% to 15% occurring once; the ten biggest clones make up about 0.54%. These same data were also listed under a study on yellow fever vaccine responses in identical twins.

Sequencing was done on a sample of CD4+ T cells sorted from blood. The source is a woman under 30 in good health.

This clonotype occurred many times. This chain joins TRBV12-3 or TRBV12-4 and TRBJ2-5; 8 bases are a match to TRBD2. This CDR3 is 16 amino acids long. Trimming at V came to 5 bases and at J to 5 bases, leaving 13 bases not matched to a gene. The DNA for the CDR3 is TGTGCCAGCAGTCCCGCCGGTCCGGGGGGGGCTGAGACCCAGTACTTC. It encodes CASSPAGPGGAETQYF.

This clonotype turned up a few times. The gene calls are TRBV28 and TRBJ2-3; 7 nucleotides line up with TRBD1. V lost 1 base and J lost 4; bases outside the gene matches: 8. Looked up from germline, CDR1 is MDHEN and CDR2 is SYDVKM. CDR3 length: 16 amino acids. The CDR3 coding sequence is TGTGCCAGCAGTTTATCGGGCCCGACAGGGTCAGATACGCAGTATTTT. It translates to CASSLSGPTGSDTQYF. The whole variable domain, remainder taken from reference TRBV28 and TRBJ2-3, is DVKVTQSSRYLVKRTGEKVFLECVQDMDHENMFWYRQDPGLGLRLIYFSYDVKMKEKGDIPEGYSVSREKKERFSLILESASTNQTSMYLCASSLSGPTGSDTQYFGPGTRLTVL.

The J gene is TRBJ2-2, the V gene TRBV6-2 or TRBV6-3; 9 bases match TRBD1. The CDR3 totals 16 residues. Germline V gives CDR1 MNHEY, CDR2 SVGEGT. Trimming took 5 bases from V and 3 from J; bases not matched to a gene: 7. The CDR3 DNA reads TGTGCCAGCAGTCTCGGACAGGGGAGGCACACCGGGGAGCTGTTTTTT. It translates to CASSLGQGRHTGELFF.

This clonotype occurred a few times. This chain joins TRBV3-1 and TRBJ2-7, with 9 nucleotides matching TRBD1. The CDR3 extends over 15 amino acids. The V gene's germline CDR1 is LGHDT and CDR2 YNNKEL (reference sequence). Trimming removed 0 bases from V and 3 bases from J; junction bases left unmatched: 3. CDR3 protein: CASSQDPTGGYEQYF. The CDR3 DNA reads TGTGCCAGCAGCCAAGACCCGACAGGGGGCTACGAGCAGTACTTC.

The V call is TRBV28, the J call TRBJ2-7; 10 bases are shared with TRBD2. The V gene's germline CDR1 is MDHEN and CDR2 SYDVKM. J gave up 2 bases and V 6 bases, and 10 bases lay outside the gene matches. This CDR3 is 16 amino acids long. CDR3 region: CASSRTHGLAAYEQYF. In nucleotides, the CDR3 is TGTGCCAGCAGCCGCACGCACGGACTAGCGGCCTACGAGCAGTACTTC.

The V and J genes are TRBV21-1 and TRBJ2-2; no check of the table's D call, TRBD1, against the DNA was made. TRBV21-1 is classified as a pseudogene. This CDR3 is 16 amino acids long. CDR3 sequence (DNA): TGTGCCAGCATCGAGTCAGGGGCGAAGAACACCGGGGAGCTGTTTTTT. Residues: CASIESGAKNTGELFF.

In its sample, this clonotype was seen a few times. The rearrangement links TRBV20-1 to TRBJ2-3; D uncertain. V was cut by 5 bases and J by 2 bases, with 8 bases left in between. From germline, CDR1 is DFQATT and CDR2 SNEGSKA (reference sequence). CDR3 length: 12 amino acids. CDR3 nucleotides: TGCAGTGCTCCTCCTCTCACAGATACGCAGTATTTT. It is translated as CSAPPLTDTQYF.

A few counts support this clonotype. The rearrangement joins TRBV20-1 to TRBJ2-3, with 9 nucleotides matching TRBD2. This CDR3 region has 13 residues. With V trimmed by 1 base and J by 6 bases, 2 bases remained unmatched. Germline V lookup: CDR1 DFQATT, CDR2 SNEGSKA (reference sequence). The CDR3 sequence: CSARAGLADTQYF. CDR3 sequence (DNA): TGCAGTGCTAGAGCAGGACTAGCGGATACGCAGTATTTT.

J is TRBJ2-1 and V is TRBV29-1; perhaps D is TRBD1 or TRBD2 (6 bases each). The CDR3 contains 13 residues. From germline, CDR1 is SQVTM and CDR2 ANQGSEA. V was cut by 5 bases and J by 4 bases, with 12 bases left in between. CDR3 nucleotides: TGCAGCGTTATAGGGGGGCTTTACAATGAGCAGTTCTTC. Translated: CSVIGGLYNEQFF.

This clonotype was observed a handful of times. The rearrangement joins TRBV2 to TRBJ2-3; D may correspond to TRBD1 or TRBD2 (5 bases each). Germline CDR1 and CDR2: SNHLY and FYNNEI. V was shortened by 4 bases and J by 7 bases, with 18 bases between the two germline ends. The CDR3 is 15 residues long. Here the CDR3 DNA reads TGTGCCAGCAGTGCAAACATGGGGGAGCGTTATACGCAGTATTTT. Its protein product is CASSANMGERYTQYF.

Points on this clonotype: A read error may explain this, as a much larger clone is one base away. The chain uses TRBV3-1 and TRBJ1-6; D remains ambiguous. Germline V gene lookup returns CDR1 LGHDT and CDR2 YNNKEL (reference sequence). The CDR3 length is 15 residues. The V and J ends lost 1 base and 10 bases respectively, with 14 bases between them. In nucleotides, the CDR3 is TGTGCCAGCAGCCAAGCGGAAAGGGCGTACTCACCCCTCCACTTT. Translation gives CASSQAERAYSPLHF.

This clonotype turned up a few times. For the CDR3, the DNA is TGCAGCGTTGAAAAGTCAGGGGCTACCTACGAGCAGTACTTC. This translates into CSVEKSGATYEQYF. J is TRBJ2-7 and V is TRBV29-1, with D maybe TRBD1 (6 bases). The CDR3 is made up of 14 amino acids. Germline loops: CDR1 SQVTM, CDR2 ANQGSEA. V was shortened by 2 bases and J by 2 bases, with 13 bases between the two germline ends.

This chain links TRBV7-2 with TRBJ2-3; TRBD2 might be the D (6 bases). The V gene's germline CDR1 is SGHTA and CDR2 FQGNSA. Trimming cost V 4 bases and J 0 bases, with 11 bases left between them. The CDR3 has 15 amino acids. CDR3 protein: CASSSGELSTDTQYF. The CDR3 DNA reads TGTGCCAGCAGCTCGGGGGAACTTAGCACAGATACGCAGTATTTT. The full variable domain, in which reference TRBV7-2 and TRBJ2-3 provide the parts outside the CDR3, is GAGVSQSPSNKVTEKGKDVELRCDPISGHTALYWYRQSLGQGLEFLIYFQGNSAPDKSGLPSDRFSAERTGGSVSTLTIQRTQQEDSAVYLCASSSGELSTDTQYFGPGTRLTVL.

The sample holds many counts of this clonotype. The chain joins TRBV7-9 to TRBJ2-1, with D possibly called TRBD1 or TRBD2 (6 bases each). Germline V gene data show CDR1 as SEHNR and CDR2 as FQNEAQ (reference sequence). This CDR3 region has 15 residues. Trimming stripped 5 bases from V and 6 bases from J, with 17 bases between. CDR3 nucleotides: TGTGCCAGCAGCCCCCAAGGGGGGCAAGGCAATGAGCAGTTCTTC. Amino acid sequence: CASSPQGGQGNEQFF. Full variable domain (missing parts from reference TRBV7-9 and TRBJ2-1): DTGVSQNPRHKITKRGQNVTFRCDPISEHNRLYWYRQTLGQGPEFLTYFQNEAQLEKSRLLSDRFSAERPKGSFSTLEIQRTEQGDSAMYLCASSPQGGQGNEQFFGPGTRLTVL.

V usage is TRBV18 and J usage is TRBJ2-1; TRBD1 is a possible D gene (5 bases). The CDR3 consists of 12 residues. Germline V lookup: CDR1 KGHSH, CDR2 LQKENI. V gave up 2 bases and J gave up 9 bases, with 8 bases separating them. This CDR3 is CASSPVRVEQFF. Written as DNA, the CDR3 is TGTGCCAGCTCACCAGTCAGGGTTGAGCAGTTCTTC.

V usage is TRBV10-3 and J usage is TRBJ2-1, with D perhaps matching TRBD1 (6 bases). The germline V and J ends were trimmed by 2 bases and 7 bases, with 6 bases remaining between them. Per germline, CDR1 ENHRY and CDR2 SYGVKD. The CDR3 runs to 12 residues. CDR3 sequence: CAISEQGNEQFF. The DNA of the CDR3 is TGTGCCATCAGTGAGCAGGGGAATGAGCAGTTCTTC.

The chain employs TRBV4-2 and TRBJ2-5; 7 bases fit TRBD2. V shed 2 bases, J shed 2 bases, and the junction held 2 bases outside the gene matches. The CDR3 totals 14 residues. In germline, CDR1 is LGHNA, CDR2 YNFKEQ. CDR3 amino acids: CASSQRDYQETQYF. For the CDR3, the DNA is TGTGCCAGCAGCCAACGGGACTATCAAGAGACCCAGTACTTC.

This clonotype occurred a few times. The chain carries TRBV6-2 or TRBV6-3 and TRBJ2-3, with TRBD2 matching over 11 bases. The CDR3 is 18 amino acids. The J segment lost 10 bases and the V segment lost 0 bases, leaving 15 bases of the junction unmatched. From germline, CDR1 is MNHEY and CDR2 SVGEGT. The CDR3 sequence: CASSYSNPLTSGAGAQYF. DNA for the CDR3: TGTGCCAGCAGTTACTCGAACCCTCTGACTAGCGGGGCAGGAGCGCAGTATTTT.

This clonotype occurred a few times. This chain joins TRBV9 and TRBJ2-2; D is unclear. The V end was cut by 0 bases, the J end by 0 bases, with 6 bases between. Germline loops: CDR1 SGDLS, CDR2 YYNGEE. This CDR3 contains 15 residues. The CDR3 DNA is TGTGCCAGCAGCGTAGAGGCCGCGAACACCGGGGAGCTGTTTTTT. It translates to CASSVEAANTGELFF.

In its sample, this clonotype was seen many times. J is TRBJ2-1 and V is TRBV20-1, with TRBD2 identical over 10 bases. CDR1 DFQATT and CDR2 SNEGSKA come from the germline V gene (reference sequence). This CDR3 region has 14 residues. V trimming: 4 bases; J trimming: 3 bases; junction bases outside the gene matches: 3. The CDR3 protein is CSATSGSYYNEQFF. CDR3 DNA sequence: TGCAGTGCTACTAGCGGGAGTTACTACAATGAGCAGTTCTTC.

The rearrangement uses TRBV3-1 and TRBJ1-1; D uncertain. The CDR3 is 14 residues long. Trimming shortened V by 0 bases and J by 3 bases, and 8 bases separated the two germline ends. Germline V gene data show CDR1 as LGHDT and CDR2 as YNNKEL (reference sequence). The CDR3 nucleotides read TGTGCCAGCAGCCAAGAGGGCAAACACACTGAAGCTTTCTTT. This translates into CASSQEGKHTEAFF.

This clonotype was observed a handful of times. The chain is built from TRBV5-4 and TRBJ2-2; 10 bases are shared with TRBD1. J gave up 6 bases and V 3 bases, and 5 bases lay outside the gene matches. The CDR3 has 15 amino acids. Germline V gives CDR1 SGHNT, CDR2 YYREEE (reference sequence). The CDR3 nucleotides are TGTGCCAGCAGCTCCCGACAGGGGGCGTCCGGGGAGCTGTTTTTT. Protein sequence: CASSSRQGASGELFF.

This clonotype appeared many times. The V gene is TRBV12-3 or TRBV12-4, the J gene TRBJ1-2, with D hard to call. There are 11 residues in the CDR3. The ends were cut back, 1 base at V and 7 bases at J, with 4 bases in the middle. This chain's CDR3 is CASSLGGGYTF. DNA of the CDR3: TGTGCCAGCAGTTTAGGAGGTGGCTACACCTTC.

This clonotype was picked up many times. This chain connects TRBV12-3 or TRBV12-4 to TRBJ2-7; D is possibly TRBD1 (5 bases). V was pared by 5 bases and J by 4 bases, with 18 bases between. CDR3 length: 15 residues. CDR3 nucleotides: TGTGCCAGCAGTCCACTTCCGGACATATTATACGAGCAGTACTTC. Translated, it gives CASSPLPDILYEQYF.

The V gene is TRBV12-3 or TRBV12-4, the J gene TRBJ2-5; no definite D call. V lost 1 base, J lost 4 bases, and 13 bases lay in between. The CDR3 is made up of 15 amino acids. The CDR3 protein is CASSLGAAWGETQYF. CDR3 nucleotide sequence: TGTGCCAGCAGTTTAGGGGCCGCCTGGGGAGAGACCCAGTACTTC.

V gene TRBV5-1 combines with J gene TRBJ2-1, with 11 bases identical to TRBD1. J lost 3 bases, V lost 0 bases, and 2 bases had no gene match. Per germline, CDR1 SGHRS and CDR2 YFSETQ. The CDR3 is 16 amino acids. The CDR3, as DNA: TGCGCCAGCAGCTTGGGGGGGACAGGGGGCTACAATGAGCAGTTCTTC. Protein product: CASSLGGTGGYNEQFF.

The rearrangement links TRBV3-1 to TRBJ2-5; a possible D gene is TRBD2 (6 bases). Germline loops: CDR1 LGHDT, CDR2 YNNKEL (reference sequence). CDR3 length: 18 amino acids. V lost 1 base to trimming and J lost 0 bases, with 18 bases between them. CDR3 protein: CASSQVSSRGSHQETQYF. The CDR3 DNA follows: TGTGCCAGCAGCCAAGTTTCTTCCCGGGGGAGTCACCAAGAGACCCAGTACTTC.

This clonotype occurred a few times. The chain recombines TRBV7-3 with TRBJ2-2; the match to TRBD2 covers 9 bases. CDR1 is SGHTA and CDR2 is FQGTGA in the germline V gene. This CDR3 is built from 16 residues. V gave up 0 bases and J gave up 7 bases; unmatched junction bases: 6. The CDR3 is CASSLTPSGVDGELFF. In DNA form, the CDR3 reads TGTGCCAGCAGCTTAACCCCTAGCGGGGTGGACGGGGAGCTGTTTTTT.

This clonotype was detected only a few times. The gene calls are TRBV27 and TRBJ1-5; D perhaps matches TRBD1 (5 bases). The CDR3 has 14 residues. The germline CDR1 and CDR2 sequences are MNHEY and SMNVEV (reference sequence). Trimming pared 6 bases from V and 3 bases from J, leaving 12 bases between. The CDR3 DNA reads TGTGCCAGCAGACCCGACAGTAACAATCAGCCCCAGCATTTT. Amino acid sequence: CASRPDSNNQPQHF.

The chain couples TRBV20-1 to TRBJ2-3; 8 nucleotides line up with TRBD1. This CDR3 spans 14 amino acids. Trimming cost V 4 bases and J 1 base; bases outside gene matches: 4. The germline V gene encodes CDR1 DFQATT and CDR2 SNEGSKA (reference sequence). DNA for the CDR3: TGCAGTGCTACCCCGGGACAGGGCACAGATACGCAGTATTTT. It is translated as CSATPGQGTDTQYF.